What follows are 26 T cell receptor beta chains derived from one specimen sequenced in a study of blood T cell repertoires in COVID-19 (dated by TCRdb to about 2020). To prepare the library, the immunoSEQ multiplex PCR assay was applied. Not all clones reach the TCRdb copy of this immuneACCESS table, which keeps in-frame sequences only. Checked studies attribute under half of the gap to unresolved V genes and leave the rest unexplained. Counted in this sample were 100,000 to 150,000 clones; roughly 90% of them appeared once. The biggest ten clones account for 2.1% of the sample. The material sequenced was peripheral blood. The receptors come from a man aged 45-65 years with COVID-19, enrolled during active disease.

The chain combines TRBV29-1 with TRBJ2-3; 7 bases are shared with TRBD2. V dropped 6 bases and J dropped 3; count of bases not matched to a gene: 6. Germline V gene lookup returns CDR1 SQVTM and CDR2 ANQGSEA. The CDR3 is 13 amino acids. The CDR3, as DNA: TGCAGCGTCCAAAGGGAGGGGACAGATACGCAGTATTTT. As protein: CSVQREGTDTQYF.

The chain uses TRBV10-3 and TRBJ1-2, with 9 positions matching TRBD1. Germline CDR1 is ENHRY and CDR2 is SYGVKD. The junction had 3 bases not matched to a gene; V was cut back by 6 bases and J by 4 bases. The CDR3 runs to 13 residues. CDR3: CAISRDRAYGYTF. Written as DNA, the CDR3 is TGTGCCATCAGCCGGGACAGGGCCTATGGCTACACCTTC.

This chain joins TRBV18 and TRBJ2-2; 14 nucleotides match TRBD2. The CDR3 loop spans 19 amino acids. The J segment lost 2 bases and the V segment lost 3 bases, leaving 8 bases of the junction unmatched. Per the germline V gene, CDR1 is KGHSH and CDR2 is LQKENI. CDR3 sequence reads: CASSPQGLAGGFNTGELFF. The CDR3 coding sequence is TGTGCCAGCTCACCCCAAGGACTAGCGGGAGGCTTTAACACCGGGGAGCTGTTTTTT.

The chain uses TRBV10-3 and TRBJ2-5, with 10 bases lining up with TRBD2. Trimming took 6 bases from V and 4 from J; bases not matched to a gene: 8. The CDR3 has 15 residues. Germline loops: CDR1 ENHRY, CDR2 SYGVKD. The DNA for the CDR3 is TGTGCCATCAGCCCCGGGGTAGCGGGAGGAGAGACCCAGTACTTC. This codes for CAISPGVAGGETQYF.

The chain combines TRBV6-1 with TRBJ1-2, with TRBD1 matching 7 bases. V was pared by 2 bases and J by 4 bases, with 7 bases of the junction left unmatched. Germline V gene sequence: CDR1 MNHNS, CDR2 SASEGT. The CDR3 runs to 15 residues. The CDR3 DNA is TGTGCCAGCAGTGAACCCGACAGGGTGGGCTATGGCTACACCTTC. It is translated as CASSEPDRVGYGYTF.

The chain links TRBV6-2 or TRBV6-3 to TRBJ2-1, with D perhaps TRBD1 (6 bases). This CDR3 region has 13 residues. The germline V gene has CDR1 MNHEY and CDR2 SVGEGT. V dropped 6 bases and J dropped 6 bases, with 12 bases sitting between them. The CDR3 loop is CASSLGGLNEQFF. As DNA, the CDR3 is TGTGCCAGCAGCCTAGGGGGTCTCAATGAGCAGTTCTTC.

The rearrangement links TRBV10-3 to TRBJ1-4, with TRBD1 identical over 7 bases. Looked up from germline, CDR1 is ENHRY and CDR2 is SYGVKD. There are 15 residues in the CDR3. J lost 8 bases, V lost 0 bases, and 6 bases had no gene match. CDR3 DNA sequence: TGTGCCATCAGTGAGTCGAGACAGGGTGGAGAAAAACTGTTTTTT. Translating it yields CAISESRQGGEKLFF.

The chain has TRBV28 and TRBJ1-2, with D perhaps TRBD1 (6 bases). Looked up from germline, CDR1 is MDHEN and CDR2 is SYDVKM. Trimming pared 11 bases from V and 7 bases from J, leaving 17 bases between. This CDR3 comprises 12 residues. The CDR3 sequence: CAGYRATSGYTF. The CDR3 region has the DNA TGTGCCGGCTACAGGGCAACGAGTGGCTACACCTTC.

The chain recombines TRBV7-2 with TRBJ1-2; tentatively, D is TRBD1 (5 bases). Germline loops: CDR1 SGHTA, CDR2 FQGNSA. The CDR3 extends over 14 amino acids. V lost 5 bases and J 2 bases, leaving 12 bases between the germline ends. The CDR3 DNA reads as TGTGCCAGCAGCCCCAGACAGAGAAACTATGGCTACACCTTC. Encoded protein: CASSPRQRNYGYTF.

V gene TRBV27 combines with J gene TRBJ1-4, with a weak D call TRBD1 (5 bases). The CDR3 covers 16 residues. Germline V lookup: CDR1 MNHEY, CDR2 SMNVEV (reference sequence). Trimming removed 3 bases at V and 6 bases at J, with 17 bases between. CDR3 DNA sequence: TGTGCCAGCAGTTTTAATGTCGGGGGGATCGATGAAAAACTGTTTTTT. This gives the protein CASSFNVGGIDEKLFF. The entire variable domain, with the rest obtained from reference TRBV27 and TRBJ1-4, is as follows: EAQVTQNPRYLITVTGKKLTVTCSQNMNHEYMSWYRQDPGLGLRQIYYSMNVEVTDKGDVPEGYKVSRKEKRNFPLILESPSPNQTSLYFCASSFNVGGIDEKLFFGSGTQLSVL.

The V call is TRBV19, the J call TRBJ1-4; unclear D gene. Trimming left V 6 bases short and J 5 bases short, with 16 bases between. The germline V gene encodes CDR1 LNHDA and CDR2 SQIVND (reference sequence). This CDR3 is built from 15 residues. CDR3 DNA: TGTGCCAGTAGCCCGGTGGCAGGAGGCAATGAAAAACTGTTTTTT. It codes for CASSPVAGGNEKLFF.

The chain combines TRBV19 with TRBJ2-3; 7 bases line up with TRBD2. CDR3 length: 16 amino acids. V lost 0 bases, J lost 4 bases, and 7 bases stayed unmatched. The germline V gene has CDR1 LNHDA and CDR2 SQIVND (reference sequence). CDR3 protein: CASSIDGGSLADTQYF. The CDR3 nucleotides are TGTGCCAGTAGTATAGACGGCGGGAGCCTCGCAGATACGCAGTATTTT.

The chain combines TRBV11-3 with TRBJ2-3; D might be TRBD1 (6 bases). V was shortened by 3 bases and J by 4 bases, with 14 bases between the two germline ends. The CDR3 has 15 amino acids. From germline, CDR1 is SGHNT and CDR2 YENEEA. CDR3 bases: TGTGCCAGCAGCTTGGCAGGGGCTGGTCCAGATACGCAGTATTTT. This sequence encodes CASSLAGAGPDTQYF. The entire variable domain, with the rest obtained from reference TRBV11-3 and TRBJ2-3, is as follows: EAGVVQSPRYKIIEKKQPVAFWCNPISGHNTLYWYLQNLGQGPELLIRYENEEAVDDSQLPKDRFSAERLKGVDSTLKIQPAELGDSAVYLCASSLAGAGPDTQYFGPGTRLTVL.

This chain links TRBV24-1 with TRBJ2-7; 9 bases map to TRBD1. The V gene's germline CDR1 is KGHDR and CDR2 SFDVKD. The V gene end was trimmed by 3 bases and the J gene end by 4 bases; junction bases not matched to a gene: 9. The CDR3 extends over 16 amino acids. The CDR3 is CATSDEGGDRAYEQYF. The DNA of the CDR3 is TGTGCCACCAGTGATGAGGGTGGGGACAGGGCTTACGAGCAGTACTTC.

V usage is TRBV4-2 and J usage is TRBJ1-1; D uncertain. V was clipped by 1 base and J by 1 base, with 4 bases between them. The CDR3 sequence is 13 residues long. The germline CDR1 and CDR2 sequences are LGHNA and YNFKEQ. CDR3: CASSQGGNTEAFF. The CDR3 DNA reads TGTGCCAGCAGCCAAGGAGGGAACACTGAAGCTTTCTTT.

The rearrangement uses TRBV11-1 and TRBJ2-5; D is possibly TRBD1 (6 bases). CDR1 and CDR2 (germline): SGHAT, FQDESV (reference sequence). The CDR3 is 15 amino acids. With 5 bases removed from V and 5 bases from J, the gap between germline ends came to 18 bases. CDR3 in amino acids: CASSPIGGREETQYF. The CDR3 nucleotides are TGTGCCAGCAGCCCCATTGGGGGCAGGGAGGAGACCCAGTACTTC.

The chain is built from TRBV30 and TRBJ1-2; 7 bases map to TRBD1. The CDR3 sequence is 15 residues long. Germline loops: CDR1 GTSNPN, CDR2 SVGIG (reference sequence). J lost 2 bases, V lost 4 bases, and 10 bases had no gene match. The CDR3 spells CAWTTLDRQNYGYTF. Here the CDR3 DNA reads TGTGCCTGGACGACCTTGGACAGGCAGAACTATGGCTACACCTTC. The complete variable domain, with remaining parts taken from reference TRBV30 and TRBJ1-2, reads SQTIHQWPATLVQPVGSPLSLECTVEGTSNPNLYWYRQAAGRGLQLLFYSVGIGQISSEVPQNLSASRPQDRQFILSSKKLLLSDSGFYLCAWTTLDRQNYGYTFGSGTRLTVV.

Here the CDR3 reads CASRDIYEQYF. In DNA, the CDR3 is TGTGCCAGCAGGGACATCTACGAGCAGTACTTC. The chain recombines TRBV6-5 with TRBJ2-7; D perhaps matches TRBD1 (5 bases). This CDR3 has 11 amino acids. Germline CDR1 MNHEY, CDR2 SVGAGI. Deletions cut 6 bases from V and 3 bases from J, with 6 bases between.

The chain is built from TRBV7-3 and TRBJ2-2; 7 bases line up with TRBD1. Germline V gene data show CDR1 as SGHTA and CDR2 as FQGTGA. This CDR3 spans 14 amino acids. With 5 bases clipped from V and 4 bases from J, the junction kept 4 bases outside the gene matches. CDR3: CASSRDRGTGELFF. The CDR3 bases are TGTGCCAGCAGCCGGGACAGAGGCACCGGGGAGCTGTTTTTT.

The gene calls are TRBV5-1 and TRBJ2-7; no definite D call. The CDR3 sequence is 13 residues long. Germline V gives CDR1 SGHRS, CDR2 YFSETQ. With 4 bases removed from V and 2 bases from J, the gap between germline ends came to 10 bases. Here the CDR3 reads CASSDGNTYEQYF. In DNA, the CDR3 is TGCGCCAGCAGCGATGGCAATACCTACGAGCAGTACTTC.

In this sample, this clone turned up once. V usage is TRBV3-1 (or the pseudogene TRBV3-2) and J usage is TRBJ2-3; 9 bases are a match to TRBD2. CDR1 LGHDT and CDR2 YNNKEL come from the germline V gene (reference sequence). This CDR3 spans 15 amino acids. J was trimmed by 1 base and V by 5 bases; bases with no gene match: 4. DNA of the CDR3: TGTGCCAGCAGCTCTCGGACTAGCGGCACAGATACGCAGTATTTT. As protein: CASSSRTSGTDTQYF.

This rearrangement joins TRBV4-3 to TRBJ2-7; possibly TRBD1 for D (5 bases). There are 14 residues in the CDR3. V lost 0 bases and J 1 base, leaving 7 bases between the germline ends. CDR1 is LGHNA and CDR2 is YSLEER in the germline V gene. The CDR3 DNA follows: TGCGCCAGCAGCCAAGAGCAGGGATCCTACGAGCAGTACTTC. It translates to CASSQEQGSYEQYF.

The rearrangement uses TRBV21-1 and TRBJ2-7; no DNA check was done on the table's D call, TRBD1. TRBV21-1 represents a pseudogene. This CDR3 is built from 11 residues. The CDR3, as DNA: TGTGCCAGCAGCAAAGAACCTGGGCGGTACGTC. Amino acid sequence: CASSKEPGRYV.

This sequence joins TRBV3-1 (or the pseudogene TRBV3-2) and TRBJ2-5; 11 nucleotides agree with TRBD2. Germline V gives CDR1 LGHDT, CDR2 YNNKEL (reference sequence). CDR3 length: 17 amino acids. The V and J ends lost 0 bases and 3 bases, in that order; junction bases with no gene match: 6. The CDR3 region is CASSQEIAGGPEETQYF. Written as DNA, the CDR3 is TGTGCCAGCAGCCAAGAGATAGCGGGAGGGCCCGAAGAGACCCAGTACTTC.

V is TRBV6-2 or TRBV6-3 and J is TRBJ1-5; 10 bases agree with TRBD1. The CDR3 contains 15 residues. Trimming cost V 6 bases and J 5 bases; bases outside gene matches: 7. The germline gives CDR1 MNHEY, CDR2 SVGEGT. CDR3 sequence: CASSHLGTGDQPQHF. CDR3 sequence (DNA): TGTGCCAGCAGCCACCTAGGGACAGGGGATCAGCCCCAGCATTTT.

The gene calls are TRBV7-8 and TRBJ1-2, with D tentatively TRBD1 (6 bases). Per the germline V gene, CDR1 is SGHVS and CDR2 is FQNEAQ. The ends were cut back, 5 bases at V and 4 bases at J, with 14 bases in the middle. There are 14 residues in the CDR3. DNA for the CDR3: TGTGCCAGCAGCCCGCGGACAGAAAGCTATGGCTACACCTTC. It codes for CASSPRTESYGYTF.